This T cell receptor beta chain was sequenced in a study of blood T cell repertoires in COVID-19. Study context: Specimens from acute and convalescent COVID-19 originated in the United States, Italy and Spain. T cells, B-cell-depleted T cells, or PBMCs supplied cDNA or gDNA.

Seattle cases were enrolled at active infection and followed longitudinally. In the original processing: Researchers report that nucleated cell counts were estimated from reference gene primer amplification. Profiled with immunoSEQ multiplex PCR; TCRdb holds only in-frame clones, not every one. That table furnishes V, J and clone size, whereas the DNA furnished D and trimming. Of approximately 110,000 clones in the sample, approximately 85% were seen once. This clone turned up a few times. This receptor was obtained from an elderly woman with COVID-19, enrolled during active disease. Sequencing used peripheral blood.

The DNA of the CDR3 is TGTGCCAGCAGTTTGACAGGGAGTCAGCCCCAGCATTTT. Translated, it gives CASSLTGSQPQHF. V gene TRBV6-2 or TRBV6-3 combines with J gene TRBJ1-5; 7 bases map to TRBD1. J lost 6 bases, V lost 4 bases, and 3 bases had no gene match. CDR1 MNHEY and CDR2 SVGEGT come from the germline V gene. The length of the CDR3 is 13 residues.